These 19 T cell receptor beta chains were sequenced from one sample in a study of cytotoxic CD8 clonotypes in ibrutinib-treated CLL (dated by TCRdb to about 2021). Receptor amplification or capture employed the immunoSEQ multiplex PCR assay. TCRdb mirrors the immuneACCESS table, restricted to in-frame sequences. Some clones are absent from its copies; in checked studies, under half trace to an unresolved V gene, and the reason for the others is unknown. This sample has approximately 100,000 clones in its table, and approximately 58% of those were observed once. Together, the top ten hold roughly 35% of the sample. Sample time point, as interpreted from the label and publication: around 2 years on ibrutinib. The specimen comprised PBMCs, sampled after 24 months of ibrutinib treatment. These receptors all come from a human donor with chronic lymphocytic leukemia.

This clone occurred many times. The rearrangement links TRBV7-9 to TRBJ1-6, with unresolved D. Germline lookup yields CDR1 SEHNR and CDR2 FQNEAQ (reference sequence). Trimming took off 3 bases at V and 6 bases at J, with 3 bases between the two ends. The CDR3 is made up of 12 amino acids. CDR3 DNA sequence: TGTGCCAGCAGCTTCGGTAATTCACCCCTCCACTTT. It yields the protein CASSFGNSPLHF. The whole variable domain, remainder taken from reference TRBV7-9 and TRBJ1-6, is DTGVSQNPRHKITKRGQNVTFRCDPISEHNRLYWYRQTLGQGPEFLTYFQNEAQLEKSRLLSDRFSAERPKGSFSTLEIQRTEQGDSAMYLCASSFGNSPLHFGNGTRLTVT.

This clone was recorded a few times. The gene calls are TRBV5-6 and TRBJ1-2, with 7 bases aligning to TRBD1. Germline lookup yields CDR1 SGHDT and CDR2 YYEEEE. This CDR3 region has 13 residues. V lost 8 bases, J lost 5 bases, and 9 bases stayed unmatched. CDR3 coding DNA: TGTGCCAGTTCCTTGGGACAGACATATGGCTACACCTTC. Translation gives CASSLGQTYGYTF.

The chain employs TRBV27 and TRBJ1-4; D is unclear. V was clipped by 4 bases and J by 2 bases, with 11 bases between them. The germline V gene encodes CDR1 MNHEY and CDR2 SMNVEV (reference sequence). The CDR3 loop spans 15 amino acids. The CDR3 DNA follows: TGTGCCAGCAGTTCGCGGTGGTCGACTAATGAAAAACTGTTTTTT. This gives the protein CASSSRWSTNEKLFF.

V and J are TRBV5-1 and TRBJ2-7, with 9 nucleotides matching TRBD1. Trimming at V came to 4 bases and at J to 5 bases, leaving 7 bases not matched to a gene. The germline gives CDR1 SGHRS, CDR2 YFSETQ. The CDR3 totals 14 residues. CDR3 sequence: CASSGDRASHEQYF. The CDR3 coding sequence is TGCGCCAGCAGCGGGGACAGGGCATCGCACGAGCAGTACTTC.

This clone was observed a handful of times. This chain joins TRBV7-2 and TRBJ1-1; no reliable D call. CDR1 SGHTA and CDR2 FQGNSA come from the germline V gene. Deletions cut 4 bases from V and 10 bases from J, with 7 bases between. This CDR3 has 10 residues. The CDR3 loop is CASSSSGAFF. DNA of the CDR3: TGTGCCAGCAGCTCCAGCGGAGCTTTCTTT.

The chain recombines TRBV6-1 with TRBJ1-2; weak D call: TRBD1 (6 bases). Germline V gene sequence: CDR1 MNHNS, CDR2 SASEGT. Trimming cost V 2 bases and J 2 bases, with 12 bases left between them. The CDR3 extends over 15 amino acids. CDR3 bases: TGTGCCAGCAGTGAATTGGGACACCCCAACTATGGCTACACCTTC. This encodes CASSELGHPNYGYTF.

The genes are TRBV6-5 and TRBJ1-3; possibly TRBD1 for D (5 bases). With 5 bases removed from V and 1 base from J, the gap between germline ends came to 9 bases. CDR1 and CDR2 (germline): MNHEY, SVGAGI. This CDR3 spans 14 amino acids. The CDR3, as DNA: TGTGCCAGCAGTCAAGGGGCGTCTGGAAACACCATATATTTT. It translates to CASSQGASGNTIYF.

In this sample, this clone turned up a few times. The chain employs TRBV5-1 and TRBJ2-3, with TRBD2 as a possible D gene (5 bases). Germline V lookup: CDR1 SGHRS, CDR2 YFSETQ. The CDR3 extends over 14 amino acids. Trimming shortened V by 0 bases and J by 4 bases, and 9 bases separated the two germline ends. CDR3 coding DNA: TGCGCCAGCAGCTTGGATCTAGCAGCAGATACGCAGTATTTT. Amino acid sequence: CASSLDLAADTQYF.

The V and J genes are TRBV2 and TRBJ2-5, with 7 positions matching TRBD1. CDR3 size: 14 residues. Losses at the gene ends were 6 bases for V and 5 bases for J; bases not matched to a gene: 9. Germline values: CDR1 SNHLY, CDR2 FYNNEI. The CDR3 region is CASSQVRQGETQYF. The CDR3 nucleotides are TGTGCCAGCAGCCAAGTCCGACAGGGCGAGACCCAGTACTTC.

A few counts support this clone. This sequence joins TRBV6-5 and TRBJ2-2; tentative D call: TRBD2 (5 bases). Trimming pared 6 bases from V and 2 bases from J, leaving 13 bases between. CDR1 is MNHEY, CDR2 SVGAGI, per germline. This CDR3 has 15 residues. Here the CDR3 reads CASRTPGSNTGELFF. The CDR3 DNA follows: TGTGCCAGCAGGACCCCGGGATCCAACACCGGGGAGCTGTTTTTT.

There are a few counts of this clone. V is TRBV30 and J is TRBJ2-7, with a tentative D call TRBD2 (6 bases). There are 12 residues in the CDR3. Trimming left V 4 bases short and J 9 bases short, with 16 bases between. Germline V gives CDR1 GTSNPN, CDR2 SVGIG (reference sequence). CDR3 sequence: CAWTHEGGAQYF. CDR3 DNA: TGTGCCTGGACCCACGAGGGAGGCGCGCAGTACTTC.

The V gene is TRBV29-1, the J gene TRBJ2-1, with D possibly TRBD2 on 6 matching bases. There are 13 residues in the CDR3. Germline V gene lookup returns CDR1 SQVTM and CDR2 ANQGSEA. Trimming pared 6 bases from V and 5 bases from J, leaving 14 bases between. CDR3 sequence reads: CSVGRTIHNEQFF. CDR3 coding DNA: TGCAGCGTGGGGAGGACTATTCACAATGAGCAGTTCTTC.

The chain links TRBV2 to TRBJ2-3; a possible D gene is TRBD1 (6 bases). CDR3 size: 14 residues. The V and J ends lost 8 bases and 0 bases respectively, with 12 bases between them. Germline V gives CDR1 SNHLY, CDR2 FYNNEI. The CDR3 DNA follows: TGTGCCAGCTGGGGGCGAAGTAGCACAGATACGCAGTATTTT. Protein sequence: CASWGRSSTDTQYF.

This clone was detected only a few times. This rearrangement joins TRBV2 to TRBJ2-7; D gene ambiguous. Germline V CDR1 and CDR2: SNHLY, FYNNEI. CDR3 length equals 11 residues. V was trimmed by 5 bases and J by 5 bases, leaving 7 bases between them. CDR3: CASSPLNEQYF. The CDR3 DNA is TGTGCCAGCAGTCCACTTAACGAGCAGTACTTC.

This sequence joins TRBV29-1 and TRBJ2-5; D uncertain. From germline, CDR1 is SQVTM and CDR2 ANQGSEA. CDR3 size: 13 residues. V was shortened by 3 bases and J by 2 bases, with 10 bases between the two germline ends. The CDR3 region has the DNA TGCAGCGTTGATGTAGGGAAGCAAGAGACCCAGTACTTC. Encoded protein: CSVDVGKQETQYF.

The rearrangement uses TRBV5-6 and TRBJ1-5; D may be TRBD1 (6 bases). The germline V and J ends were trimmed by 4 bases and 4 bases, with 12 bases remaining between them. In germline, CDR1 is SGHDT, CDR2 YYEEEE. The CDR3 runs 14 residues. In DNA form, the CDR3 reads TGTGCCAGCAGCCAAGACAGGTTTAATCAGCCCCAGCATTTT. Residues: CASSQDRFNQPQHF.

This clone was seen only a few times. The gene calls are TRBV6-5 and TRBJ1-2, with TRBD1 identical over 8 bases. J gave up 8 bases and V 6 bases, and 14 bases lay outside the gene matches. The CDR3 extends over 15 amino acids. Germline V gives CDR1 MNHEY, CDR2 SVGAGI. Here the CDR3 DNA reads TGTGCCAGCAGAAGTCCCGCAGGGGGCGATTACGGCTACACCTTC. Protein: CASRSPAGGDYGYTF.

This rearrangement joins TRBV6-5 to TRBJ2-1, with 8 bases fitting TRBD2. CDR3 length equals 16 residues. V lost 0 bases and J lost 5; bases outside the gene matches: 6. Per the germline V gene, CDR1 is MNHEY and CDR2 is SVGAGI. The CDR3, as DNA: TGTGCCAGCAGTTACTCTATTAGCGGGGTTGACAATGAGCAGTTCTTC. Its translation: CASSYSISGVDNEQFF.

As for this clone: In the same sample, other DNA sequences code for this CDR3. This chain links TRBV29-1 with TRBJ1-1, with D hard to call. Germline V CDR1 and CDR2: SQVTM, ANQGSEA. The V end lost 4 bases, the J end lost 2 bases, and 11 bases lay between the germline ends. The CDR3 totals 13 residues. CDR3 in amino acids: CSVAGQLNTEAFF. In DNA form, the CDR3 reads TGCAGCGTTGCGGGTCAGCTAAACACTGAAGCTTTCTTT. Using reference TRBV29-1 and TRBJ1-1 for the parts outside the CDR3, the full variable domain is SAVISQKPSRDICQRGTSLTIQCQVDSQVTMMFWYRQQPGQSLTLIATANQGSEATYESGFVIDKFPISRPNLTFSTLTVSNMSPEDSSIYLCSVAGQLNTEAFFGQGTRLTVV.